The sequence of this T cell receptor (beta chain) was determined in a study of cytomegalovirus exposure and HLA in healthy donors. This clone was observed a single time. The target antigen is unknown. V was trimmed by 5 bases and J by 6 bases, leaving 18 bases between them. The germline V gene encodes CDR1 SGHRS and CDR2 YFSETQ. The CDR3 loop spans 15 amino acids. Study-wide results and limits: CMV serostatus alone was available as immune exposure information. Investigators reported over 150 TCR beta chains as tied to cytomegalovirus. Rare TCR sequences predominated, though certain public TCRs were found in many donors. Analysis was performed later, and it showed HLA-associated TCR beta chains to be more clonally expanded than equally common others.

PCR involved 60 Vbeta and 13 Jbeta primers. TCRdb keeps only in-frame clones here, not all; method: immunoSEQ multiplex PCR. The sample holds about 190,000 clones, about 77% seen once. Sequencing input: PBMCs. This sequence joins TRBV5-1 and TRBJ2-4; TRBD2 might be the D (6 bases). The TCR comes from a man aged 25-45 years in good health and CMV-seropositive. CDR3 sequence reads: CASRSEAGTGNIQYF. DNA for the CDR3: TGCGCCAGCAGGTCAGAGGCAGGGACTGGAAACATTCAGTACTTC.